The clone carrying this T cell receptor (beta chain) turned up a few times. Its antigen remains unidentified. This sample is part of a study of T-cell memory formation after mild COVID-19. General observations from the study: Contracting clones from day 15 to 85 had balanced CD4/CD8; later expanders favoured CD4+.

Constant-segment primers were used for 5'RACE, and the resulting TCR alpha and TCR beta cDNA libraries carried sample barcodes and UMIs. From the 5' RACE reads, TCRdb called clonotypes with MiXCR, one entry per CDR3 protein. The table lists 150,000 or so distinct CDR3 sequences, approximately 26% of them singletons, with roughly a quarter in the top ten. The sequenced sample was PBMCs or a T cell subset sorted from them (not recorded which). This TCR was recovered from an adult woman who had mild COVID-19 (a few samples of this study predate the infection). Cell type and time point are not known.

The CDR3 DNA reads as TGTGCCAGCAGTTACGACACAGATACGCAGTATTTT. Protein product: CASSYDTDTQYF. This chain joins TRBV6-2 or TRBV6-3 and TRBJ2-3; D ambiguous. This CDR3 has 12 residues. Germline V gene lookup returns CDR1 MNHEY and CDR2 SVGEGT. Trimming took off 2 bases at V and 2 bases at J, with 2 bases between the two ends.